This TCR beta chain came from a study of CD8+CD57+ T cells in acquired aplastic anemia. Study information: Sorted CD4+ and CD8+ cells yielded roughly 3 ug of DNA on average. Healthy donors yielded roughly 9.8 million CD4+ cell reads on average. Findings and caveats of the study: Comparison of patients with controls identified almost 30 shared CD8+ CDR3 sequences. Patients and healthy controls showed no significant CD8+ Simpson's diversity difference.

Comment on this clonotype: Its antigen is currently unknown.

Template material for TCR beta VDJ and CDR3 profiling consisted of genomic DNA. Via MiXCR, TCRdb re-called the reads, giving one row per CDR3 protein. The profile shows under 40,000 distinct CDR3 sequences, 65% to 80% of them singletons. V was clipped by 2 bases and J by 4 bases, with 9 bases between them. CDR3 length equals 13 residues. The TCR comes from a human donor in good health, serving as a control. Sequencing used sorted CD4+, CD8+, or CD8+CD57+ T cells (not recorded which) from PBMCs. This chain joins TRBV12-3 or TRBV12-4 and TRBJ2-7; D is unresolved. The CDR3 bases are TGTGCCAGCAGTTTAATCAGCGTGTACGAGCAGTACTTC. It is translated as CASSLISVYEQYF.